The 27 T cell receptor beta chains below were found in one sample sequenced in a study of blood T cell repertoires in COVID-19. The method was immunoSEQ multiplex PCR; TCRdb's version includes in-frame clones alone and lacks a portion of them. This sample has about 270,000 clones; less than 85% occur once, and the top ten carry about 1.5%. Sequences were obtained from peripheral blood. Receptors originate from a human donor with COVID-19, enrolled during active disease. The donor label of this sample is uncertain.

The chain joins TRBV19 to TRBJ2-7; 7 positions agree with TRBD1. Germline assignment: CDR1 LNHDA and CDR2 SQIVND (reference sequence). The CDR3 is 13 amino acids. With 1 base clipped from V and 7 bases from J, the junction kept 4 bases outside the gene matches. The CDR3 loop reads CASSIGTGTEQYF. The CDR3 DNA sequence: TGTGCCAGTAGTATAGGGACAGGTACGGAGCAGTACTTC.

The V and J genes are TRBV7-9 and TRBJ1-2; D perhaps matches TRBD1 (5 bases). CDR1 is SEHNR, CDR2 FQNEAQ, per germline (reference sequence). The V gene lost 0 bases and the J gene lost 7 bases, with 15 bases spanning the gap. This CDR3 comprises 15 residues. The CDR3 sequence is CASSLAEGPGGGYTF. The CDR3 DNA reads as TGTGCCAGCAGCTTAGCGGAGGGACCCGGGGGTGGCTACACCTTC.

This clone was recorded only once. V and J are TRBV3-1 (or the pseudogene TRBV3-2) and TRBJ2-3; D is possibly TRBD1 (5 bases). Trimming removed 0 bases at V and 1 base at J, with 8 bases between. CDR3 length equals 15 residues. Germline CDR1 and CDR2: LGHDT and YNNKEL (reference sequence). The chain's CDR3 is CASSQDSRGTDTQYF. For the CDR3, the DNA is TGTGCCAGCAGCCAAGATTCCAGGGGCACAGATACGCAGTATTTT.

The rearrangement joins TRBV5-1 to TRBJ1-1, with D possibly matching TRBD1 (6 bases). The CDR3 extends over 13 amino acids. The germline V gene encodes CDR1 SGHRS and CDR2 YFSETQ. V lost 6 bases to trimming and J lost 5 bases, with 14 bases between them. The DNA for the CDR3 is TGCGCCAGCAAACTAAGGGGGGGAACTGAAGCTTTCTTT. Protein sequence: CASKLRGGTEAFF.

V usage is TRBV30 and J usage is TRBJ2-7, with TRBD2 identical over 9 bases. CDR3 length equals 18 residues. CDR1 is GTSNPN, CDR2 SVGIG, per germline (reference sequence). Unmatched junction bases numbered 18, after V lost 3 bases and J lost 3 bases. The CDR3 bases are TGTGCCTGGAGCCCGTTTAGCGGGAGCTTTGAGAGGTACTACGAGCAGTACTTC. The encoded protein is CAWSPFSGSFERYYEQYF. The variable domain in full, with the rest retrieved from reference TRBV30 and TRBJ2-7, is SQTIHQWPATLVQPVGSPLSLECTVEGTSNPNLYWYRQAAGRGLQLLFYSVGIGQISSEVPQNLSASRPQDRQFILSSKKLLLSDSGFYLCAWSPFSGSFERYYEQYFGPGTRLTVT.

V usage is TRBV9 and J usage is TRBJ2-7; D may be TRBD1 (6 bases). Between the trimmed V and J ends, which lost 7 bases and 0 bases, there was a span of 14 bases. Germline assignment: CDR1 SGDLS and CDR2 YYNGEE. This CDR3 region has 14 residues. The CDR3: CASALQGDSYEQYF. The CDR3 coding sequence is TGTGCCAGCGCCCTACAGGGAGACTCCTACGAGCAGTACTTC.

The chain carries TRBV6-5 and TRBJ2-7; D might be TRBD2 (5 bases). CDR3 size: 15 residues. The germline V gene has CDR1 MNHEY and CDR2 SVGAGI. Trimming took off 2 bases at V and 3 bases at J, with 14 bases between the two ends. CDR3 protein: CASSYDGGRSYEQYF. The CDR3 DNA reads TGTGCCAGCAGTTACGACGGAGGACGGAGCTACGAGCAGTACTTC.

This clone was detected a few times. V gene TRBV5-1 combines with J gene TRBJ2-1; D not certain. The CDR3 consists of 15 residues. The V gene's germline CDR1 is SGHRS and CDR2 YFSETQ. Trimming took off 2 bases at V and 4 bases at J, with 13 bases between the two ends. This CDR3 reads CASSFQVNTYNEQFF. The CDR3 DNA reads as TGCGCCAGCAGCTTTCAAGTAAATACTTACAATGAGCAGTTCTTC.

V is TRBV28 and J is TRBJ1-5, with 7 bases aligning to TRBD1. Looked up from germline, CDR1 is MDHEN and CDR2 is SYDVKM. The CDR3 runs to 12 residues. Trimming at V came to 10 bases and at J to 5 bases, leaving 5 bases not matched to a gene. The CDR3 is CATNRGHQPQHF. DNA for the CDR3: TGTGCCACCAACAGGGGACATCAGCCCCAGCATTTT.

The chain is built from TRBV5-5 and TRBJ2-3; 8 nucleotides line up with TRBD1. Losses at the gene ends were 4 bases for V and 5 bases for J; bases not matched to a gene: 12. The CDR3 runs to 16 residues. From germline, CDR1 is SGHKS and CDR2 YYEKEE (reference sequence). DNA of the CDR3: TGTGCCAGCAGCAAGAGCCAGGGGGCGCTTAAAGATACGCAGTATTTT. Its translation is CASSKSQGALKDTQYF.

The sample holds a few counts of this clone. V gene TRBV11-1 combines with J gene TRBJ2-2, with 9 bases identical to TRBD1. V dropped 5 bases and J dropped 6; count of bases not matched to a gene: 10. Per the germline V gene, CDR1 is SGHAT and CDR2 is FQDESV (reference sequence). The CDR3 has 16 amino acids. The CDR3 region is CASSRAGTGRAGELFF. The CDR3 bases are TGTGCCAGCAGCCGAGCCGGGACAGGGAGGGCCGGGGAGCTGTTTTTT.

In its sample, this clone was seen a few times. CDR3 coding DNA: TGTGCCAGCAGCCACAGGGGGGTTTACTACGAGCAGTACTTC. Translation gives CASSHRGVYYEQYF. The rearrangement uses TRBV3-1 (or the pseudogene TRBV3-2) and TRBJ2-7; D may be TRBD1 (7 bases). The germline CDR1 and CDR2 sequences are LGHDT and YNNKEL (reference sequence). The CDR3 length is 14 residues. V was clipped by 3 bases and J by 3 bases, with 12 bases between them.

The rearrangement uses TRBV6-2 or TRBV6-3 and TRBJ1-6; perhaps TRBD1 as D (5 bases). Germline CDR1 MNHEY, CDR2 SVGEGT. The germline V and J ends were trimmed by 1 base and 1 base, with 8 bases remaining between them. This CDR3 has 16 amino acids. Here the CDR3 reads CASSYYGGSYNSPLHF. The CDR3 DNA reads as TGTGCCAGCAGTTACTACGGGGGGTCCTATAATTCACCCCTCCACTTT.

The rearrangement links TRBV19 to TRBJ1-5, with TRBD1 matching 8 bases. CDR3 length: 15 amino acids. Per the germline V gene, CDR1 is LNHDA and CDR2 is SQIVND (reference sequence). Trimming took 7 bases from V and 0 from J; bases not matched to a gene: 5. This chain's CDR3 is CASISTGVSNQPQHF. As DNA, the CDR3 is TGTGCCAGTATTTCGACAGGGGTTAGCAATCAGCCCCAGCATTTT.

This chain connects TRBV28 to TRBJ1-5; TRBD1 agrees at 8 bases. The V gene's germline CDR1 is MDHEN and CDR2 SYDVKM. The CDR3 sequence is 16 residues long. With 4 bases clipped from V and 4 bases from J, the junction kept 9 bases outside the gene matches. CDR3 sequence reads: CASSSRDRGGNQPQHF. For the CDR3, the DNA is TGTGCCAGCAGTTCCAGAGACAGGGGAGGAAATCAGCCCCAGCATTTT. Variable domain in full (rest from reference TRBV28 and TRBJ1-5): DVKVTQSSRYLVKRTGEKVFLECVQDMDHENMFWYRQDPGLGLRLIYFSYDVKMKEKGDIPEGYSVSREKKERFSLILESASTNQTSMYLCASSSRDRGGNQPQHFGDGTRLSIL.

This chain connects TRBV3-1 (or the pseudogene TRBV3-2) to TRBJ1-2; 8 positions match TRBD1. J gave up 4 bases and V 4 bases, and 5 bases lay outside the gene matches. The CDR3 is 14 amino acids. Germline CDR1 is LGHDT and CDR2 is YNNKEL (reference sequence). CDR3 DNA: TGTGCCAGCAGCCCTAACAGGGGGGCCTATGGCTACACCTTC. It yields the protein CASSPNRGAYGYTF.

The chain has TRBV3-1 (or the pseudogene TRBV3-2) and TRBJ2-2, with TRBD1 matching 10 bases. The CDR3 is 15 residues long. Germline V gene lookup returns CDR1 LGHDT and CDR2 YNNKEL (reference sequence). The V gene end was trimmed by 1 base and the J gene end by 7 bases; junction bases not matched to a gene: 3. CDR3 in DNA: TGTGCCAGCAGCCAAGCGACAGGGGGCATCGGGGAGCTGTTTTTT. It is translated as CASSQATGGIGELFF.

The chain combines TRBV6-5 with TRBJ2-1; 10 nucleotides agree with TRBD2. The CDR3 totals 14 residues. Germline V CDR1 and CDR2: MNHEY, SVGAGI. Germline trimming cut 6 bases from V and 8 bases from J; bases unmatched to any gene: 7. CDR3 sequence (DNA): TGTGCCAGCAGGCCTAGCGGGAGTCACGATGAGCAGTTCTTC. Translated: CASRPSGSHDEQFF.

This chain connects TRBV5-1 to TRBJ1-1, with D uncertain. V lost 3 bases to trimming and J lost 4 bases, with 10 bases between them. CDR3 length: 13 amino acids. Per germline, CDR1 SGHRS and CDR2 YFSETQ. In DNA form, the CDR3 reads TGCGCCAGCAGCTCTACTGCAGGCACTGAAGCTTTCTTT. It yields the protein CASSSTAGTEAFF.

The chain is built from TRBV2 and TRBJ2-5, with 10 bases identical to TRBD2. The V gene's germline CDR1 is SNHLY and CDR2 FYNNEI. This CDR3 has 16 residues. V was clipped by 1 base and J by 5 bases; unmatched bases: 7. In DNA, the CDR3 is TGTGCCAGCAGTGAAGAGTTAGCGGGAGGAAGGGAGACCCAGTACTTC. Its translation is CASSEELAGGRETQYF.

The genes are TRBV2 and TRBJ1-1; 7 bases align to TRBD1. This CDR3 region has 14 residues. V lost 8 bases to trimming and J lost 4 bases; unmatched junction nucleotides: 10. The V gene's germline CDR1 is SNHLY and CDR2 FYNNEI. CDR3 region: CASVLGQLSTEAFF. The CDR3 DNA is TGTGCCAGCGTCCTGGGACAGCTTTCCACTGAAGCTTTCTTT.

This clone was observed a single time. The CDR3 region is CASSLGAPSNQPQHF. The CDR3 region has the DNA TGTGCCAGCAGTTTAGGGGCTCCTAGCAATCAGCCCCAGCATTTT. The rearrangement links TRBV28 to TRBJ1-5, with D possibly matching TRBD1 (5 bases). The length of the CDR3 is 15 residues. V lost 2 bases and J lost 0, with 8 bases in between. Looked up from germline, CDR1 is MDHEN and CDR2 is SYDVKM.

The rearrangement joins TRBV10-1 to TRBJ2-7, with 12 bases fitting TRBD1. Trimming at V came to 4 bases and at J to 5 bases, leaving 3 bases not matched to a gene. The germline CDR1 and CDR2 sequences are WNHNN and SYGVQD (reference sequence). The CDR3 consists of 14 residues. CDR3 in DNA: TGCGCCAGCAGTGCTGGGACAGGGGGCCACGAGCAGTACTTC. It yields the protein CASSAGTGGHEQYF.

CDR3 nucleotide sequence: TGTGCCAGCAGCCAAGATGCCAGGGTGGGTTATGGCTACACCTTC. Translated: CASSQDARVGYGYTF. V usage is TRBV4-2 and J usage is TRBJ1-2, with D possibly matching TRBD1 (5 bases). Deletions cut 0 bases from V and 5 bases from J, with 13 bases between. The CDR3 is 15 amino acids. CDR1 and CDR2 from the germline V gene are LGHNA and YNFKEQ.

V usage is TRBV25-1 and J usage is TRBJ1-2; tentatively, D is TRBD1 (6 bases). CDR3 length: 15 residues. CDR1 and CDR2 (germline): MGHDK, SYGVNS. V lost 8 bases and J 1 base, leaving 17 bases between the germline ends. The DNA for the CDR3 is TGTGCCAGCCACGGACAGAATGGTCGTAACTATGGCTACACCTTC. Translated, it gives CASHGQNGRNYGYTF.

The gene calls are TRBV18 and TRBJ2-5; perhaps TRBD1 as D (5 bases). CDR3 length: 13 amino acids. V shed 3 bases and J shed 5 bases, with 10 bases lying between them. The germline V gene has CDR1 KGHSH and CDR2 LQKENI. The CDR3 loop reads CASSPGPAETQYF. The CDR3, as DNA: TGTGCCAGCTCACCGGGGCCGGCGGAGACCCAGTACTTC.

The table lists this clone with a count of one. This CDR3 is also generated by other DNA sequences in the sample. The rearrangement uses TRBV7-2 and TRBJ2-5; the match to TRBD1 covers 7 bases. V was clipped by 3 bases and J by 1 base; unmatched bases: 2. Germline values: CDR1 SGHTA, CDR2 FQGNSA. This CDR3 spans 14 amino acids. For the CDR3, the DNA is TGTGCCAGCAGCTTCGGGACAGTCCAAGAGACCCAGTACTTC. This sequence encodes CASSFGTVQETQYF.